Sequencing of this TCR beta chain was carried out in a study of cytomegalovirus exposure and HLA in healthy donors (TCRdb year 2017). For context, the study as a whole: An earlier analysis of some 620 of the donors reported approximately 260 Gb of sequence data and around 120 million unique TCR beta sequences obtained from about 200 million T cells. About 280 gigabases of sequencing data and approximately 85 million unique TCR sequences were included in an early release covering several hundred HLA-typed donors. Of the 350 to 450 genotyped donors, 81% were placed in the genetic ancestry cluster associated with self-reported Caucasian donors. The study was designed to test whether signatures of past pathogen exposure could be identified by cataloging public T cell receptors. The T cell repertoires of under 700 subjects were profiled by immunosequencing and related to cytomegalovirus serostatus. Besides the first cohort of around 670 subjects, a separate validation cohort made up of roughly 130 different subjects was used. To predict cytomegalovirus infection status, the study combined high-throughput TCR immunosequencing, statistical association of individual TCRs with disease status, and machine learning. A later analysis re-analyzed previously published TCR beta repertoires from 666 donors and added high-resolution HLA genotyping to study TCR occurrence patterns. In the later analysis, no new phenotypic data were used to find candidate immune exposures; instead, reliance was placed on TCR beta sequences and their occurrence across donors. An earlier analysis of 587 of the donors used high-throughput TCR beta sequencing to judge whether each TCR beta V gene segment behaved as functional or pseudogenic. Donor age, sex, ethnicity and CMV serostatus were compiled alongside the repertoire data. In a later genetic analysis, genome-wide SNP genotypes for about 65% of the roughly 670 donors were used, and that subset was treated as a discovery cohort. All discovery cohort repertoires had been generated using a single sequencing platform. Class I and class II HLA loci were covered by the typing at four-digit resolution. The number of typed donors differed by locus: about 629-630 for A, B, C, DRB1 and DQB1; 522 for DQA1; 606 for DPA1; and some 470 for DPB1. About five DR-DQ haplotypes were handled as single units for association and clustering, since linkage in the cohort was strong. Among roughly 370 genotyped donors of the cohort, an average of roughly 240,000 unique TCR beta nucleotide sequences were sequenced per donor, roughly 20% of them non-productive.

Results the study describes overall, beyond this receptor: In this cohort, only TCR beta chains were sequenced, and detectable features were limited by the absence of alpha or paired-chain data. Across donors, most TCR sequences were observed very rarely, whereas some public TCRs were present in many individuals. Some IMGT-functional V segments, including TRBV6-2 and TRBV6-3, could not be distinguished by the 87-base-pair reads and were therefore excluded. Strong co-occurrence of HLA alleles, especially DR and DQ, made assigning TCR associations to individual alleles difficult. According to the authors, the approach could potentially be generalized to other disease states and immunological phenotypes. According to a later analysis, parvovirus B19, influenza, CMV and Epstein-Barr virus appeared linked to several top co-occurrence clusters. Cytomegalovirus status was reported to be diagnosed by the classifier with high specificity and sensitivity in both the original and validation cohorts. Three of the identified cytomegalovirus-associated TCR beta chains were confirmed in vitro to be specific for cytomegalovirus antigens. In a later analysis, TCR association rates were found to vary across HLA loci, with the most associated TCRs seen for DRB1 alleles and the fewest for HLA-C alleles. Correlated functional status among segregating V segments might reflect linkage disequilibrium, but an unknown experimental factor could not be ruled out. Because some donors lacked HLA typing at each locus, the association tests relied only on the typed subset. Sequencing depth was assumed to be roughly uniform across donors in the presence/absence analyses, though that assumption may not hold. A group of highly shared sequence variants was considered likely to be a technical artifact of the sequencing pipeline. V-gene and J-gene trimming of TCR beta chains was associated with a missense DCLRE1C variant in a later genetic analysis, and the association was replicated in an independent cohort. A further reported finding was that TCR beta sequences accurately predicted the HLA-A and HLA-B alleles for most subjects in the first cohort. About 15 rarely observed V segments, including chromosome 9 orphons, were excluded from the earlier analysis of several hundred of the donors because counts were too low. Immune exposure information for the cohort was limited to CMV serostatus. In an earlier analysis of 587 of the donors, most TCR beta V segments appeared in productive rearrangements about 87% or about 30% of the time, broadly matching IMGT annotations. A later analysis found that most CMV-associated TCR beta chains appeared HLA-restricted, with HLA associations seemingly driven largely by CMV exposure. A later genetic analysis reported fewer N-insertions in productive TCRs among donors in an Asian-associated ancestry cluster than the roughly 670-donor mean. A total of fewer than 200 TCR beta chains were listed by the study as associated with cytomegalovirus. A later analysis found that HLA-associated TCR beta chains were more clonally expanded and had lower generation probabilities than equally common non-associated chains. In a later analysis, some 17,000 TCR beta sequences were associated with specific HLA alleles at a false discovery rate of 0.05.

V sheds 5 bases and J sheds 6 bases, leaving 8 bases between their ends. Sequences SGHAT (CDR1) and FQNNGV (CDR2) are obtained from the germline V gene. From its cysteine to its phenylalanine, the CDR3 spans 12 amino acids. Here the CDR3 DNA is all that survives: 36 bases in frame from base 1. Libraries were constructed by the immunoSEQ multiplex PCR assay. A mixture of 60 forward primers for TCR Vbeta segments and 13 reverse primers for TCR Jbeta segments was used in the multiplex PCR. The CDR3 region of rearranged TCR beta genes was amplified from genomic DNA by a multiplex PCR assay. Amplified TCR beta libraries were sequenced as 87-base-pair reads on the Illumina HiSeq System. The authors' analysis ran thus. A later analysis counted approximately 74 million unique TCR beta chains across the 666 repertoires, and roughly 10 million of these chains were shared by at least two donors. To remove PCR and sequencing errors, raw reads were error-corrected and collapsed into unique sequences using a nearest-neighbor algorithm that merged closely related sequences. To assign V, D and J gene segments, CDR3 sequences were aligned to IMGT reference sequences. Each retained sequence needed at least a six-nucleotide match to both a V gene segment and a J gene segment. Rearrangements were classified as productive when the CDR3 lacked stop codons and remained in frame with V and J, and all other rearrangements were classified as non-productive. Following IMGT convention, CDR3 was defined as the stretch from the second conserved V-encoded cysteine up to the conserved J-encoded phenylalanine. In an earlier analysis of roughly 580 of the donors, sequences lacking an unambiguous match to a single V gene segment were excluded. An earlier analysis of roughly 590 of the donors called V segments functional above 56.7% productive rearrangements and segregating when the between-donor standard deviation exceeded 5%. To diagnose cytomegalovirus status from the catalog of TCR beta chain sequences, a statistical classification framework was built. A later analysis assigned V and J genes by comparing TCR nucleotide sequences with IMGT/GENE-DB human TR gene sequences. Using the TCRdist pipeline, a later analysis assigned CDR3 sequences along with most-parsimonious VDJ recombination scenarios. In a later analysis, each TCR beta chain was defined by its CDR3 amino acid sequence together with its V-gene family, and reads without a unique V-gene family were excluded. As a way to deal with suspected cross-contamination and a sequencing artifact, a later analysis dropped hundreds of nucleotide sequences that were highly shared and had low generation probability. A later analysis calculated a clonal expansion index for each public chain from normalized within-repertoire ranks of inferred template counts. A later analysis computed generation probabilities with a VDJ recombination model fitted to out-of-frame rearrangements, and checked the results against IGoR. In a later analysis, TCR-TCR, TCR-HLA and TCR-CMV co-occurrence was scored with hypergeometric tests, and a repertoire-size bias correction was applied to TCR pairs. In a later analysis, false discovery rates were estimated by permuting HLA or CMV assignments 20 times. In a later analysis, co-occurring TCRs were grouped using DBSCAN, with TCRdist sequence similarity added in when clustering inside HLA-allele-positive subsets. Repertoires with fewer than 30,000 or more than 120,000 public chains, plus five repertoires with anomalous nucleotide sharing, were excluded from co-occurrence clustering. This immuneACCESS table, as held by TCRdb, lists in-frame sequences with V and J called but not all clones. Of the missing ones, under half trace to an unresolved V gene in checked studies; the others have no known cause. V and J calls and clone size are those listed in that table; D and trimming were worked out from the DNA. The sample has around 120,000 clones on record, about 59% of them singletons. The ten biggest clones cover roughly 9.8% of the sample.

The cohort consisted of more than 650 healthy bone marrow donors. At the time of sampling, all cohort members were nominally healthy, though unrecorded immune exposures were likely present. The donor was CMV seropositive and belonged to the group of some 290 seropositive cohort members. Each donor provided a peripheral blood sample, and peripheral blood mononuclear cells were used for TCR beta sequencing. The Qiagen DNeasy Blood Extraction Kit was used to extract genomic DNA from the blood cell samples. Note on this clone: Its antigen is unknown. Base qualities are missing; no much larger clone stands one base away.

The material sequenced was PBMCs. The sequence links TRBV11-2 to TRBJ2-1; the D gene assignment is ambiguous. The sequence derives from a woman in her thirties or forties in good health and CMV-seropositive. The bases are TGTGCCAGCAGCCTCTCCGGCAATGAGCAGTTCTTC. Its product reads: CASSLSGNEQFF.